This TCR beta chain was sequenced in a study of T-cell reconstitution after alpha-beta-depleted transplantation in children. TCRbeta library preparation incorporated unique molecular identifiers. MiXCR, run by TCRdb on the PCR reads, gives a single entry per CDR3 protein. The data contain fewer than 20,000 distinct CDR3 sequences, about 7.7% of them singletons. Study-wide findings and caveats: The study reportedly traced alpha-beta T cells about two months after transplant to several hundred expanded graft clones. Where some patients showed high TCRbeta diversity at day 60, it came from recipient T cells and thymic progenitors that had survived.

CDR3 length: 14 residues. Germline assignment: CDR1 MDHEN and CDR2 SYDVKM. The V end lost 4 bases, the J end lost 0 bases, and 7 bases lay between the germline ends. This clonotype was detected many times. Its target is not known. This receptor was obtained from a boy under two years old who had a stem cell transplant for Wiskott-Aldrich syndrome, so the T cells may come from the graft donor. The rearrangement links TRBV28 to TRBJ1-3, with D hard to call. The sequencing used PBMCs, mostly from graft donor cells, collected 60 days after TCRalphabeta/CD19-depleted stem cell transplant. The CDR3 protein is CASSSVSSGNTIYF. The CDR3 bases are TGTGCCAGCAGTTCCGTCAGCTCTGGAAACACCATATATTTT.